The next 7 T cell receptor beta chains were all read from a single sample in a study of cytomegalovirus exposure and HLA in healthy donors. PCR amplification relied on 60 Vbeta primers (plus 13 Jbeta primers). The method was immunoSEQ multiplex PCR; TCRdb's version includes in-frame clones alone and lacks a portion of them. Of 85,000 to 95,000 clones listed, 70% to 80% were seen once; the top ten hold about 22%. The sample was PBMCs. The source is a man aged 30 to 45 in good health and CMV-seropositive.

The chain recombines TRBV30 with TRBJ1-5; a weak D match, TRBD1 (6 bases). CDR1 is GTSNPN and CDR2 is SVGIG in the germline V gene (reference sequence). This CDR3 contains 17 residues. V was cut by 0 bases and J by 5 bases, with 20 bases left in between. The CDR3 loop is CAWSVRGGRDRDQPQHF. CDR3 sequence (DNA): TGTGCCTGGAGTGTAAGGGGGGGACGGGATCGGGATCAGCCCCAGCATTTT.

The chain employs TRBV6-5 and TRBJ1-2, with 8 bases that match TRBD1. Germline trimming cut 4 bases from V and 8 bases from J; bases unmatched to any gene: 6. The germline gives CDR1 MNHEY, CDR2 SVGAGI. The CDR3 length is 13 residues. CDR3 in amino acids: CASSFRSGGGYTF. The CDR3 DNA is TGTGCCAGCAGTTTCCGTTCAGGGGGCGGCTACACCTTC.

V and J are TRBV5-4 and TRBJ2-2, with a weak D call TRBD1 (6 bases). Germline-derived CDR1 and CDR2 are SGHNT and YYREEE (reference sequence). The ends were cut back, 4 bases at V and 5 bases at J, with 15 bases in the middle. The CDR3 covers 15 residues. The CDR3 reads CASSGGWTETGELFF. The CDR3 DNA is TGTGCCAGCAGCGGTGGTTGGACAGAAACCGGGGAGCTGTTTTTT.

The chain employs TRBV27 and TRBJ2-2, with a possible D match to TRBD2 (6 bases). CDR1 and CDR2 (germline): MNHEY, SMNVEV (reference sequence). The CDR3 loop spans 16 amino acids. V was pared by 6 bases and J by 6 bases, with 20 bases between. CDR3 coding DNA: TGTGCCAGCAGGCTATTCATGACTAGTCTTGCCGGGGAGCTGTTTTTT. Protein sequence: CASRLFMTSLAGELFF.

The V gene is TRBV21-1, the J gene TRBJ2-2; the table's D call, TRBD2, was not checked against the DNA. TRBV21-1 is a recognized pseudogene. The CDR3 consists of 12 residues. In nucleotides, the CDR3 is TGTGCCAGCCCCTGCGGGGCCGGGGAGCTGTTTTTT. Residues: CASPCGAGELFF.

The gene calls are TRBV6-1 and TRBJ1-1; D gene unclear. V shed 0 bases and J shed 9 bases, with 11 bases lying between them. The CDR3 runs to 13 residues. In germline, CDR1 is MNHNS, CDR2 SASEGT. The CDR3 DNA reads TGTGCCAGCAGTGAAGCGTCCGGGGTGCAAGCTTTCTTT. It yields the protein CASSEASGVQAFF.

V and J are TRBV7-9 and TRBJ2-5, with D possibly TRBD2 on 5 matching bases. The germline V gene has CDR1 SEHNR and CDR2 FQNEAQ (reference sequence). Between the trimmed V and J ends, which lost 6 bases and 7 bases, there was a span of 12 bases. This CDR3 spans 12 amino acids. The chain's CDR3 is CASRAGPGTQYF. The CDR3 DNA follows: TGTGCCAGCAGGGCGGGTCCTGGGACCCAGTACTTC.